The clone carrying this T cell receptor beta chain appeared a few times. The antigen is unknown. Unique molecular identifiers were present on the cDNA, and a universal primer site came from template switching. TCRdb used MiXCR to reprocess the 5' RACE reads, holding one entry per CDR3 protein. The sample shows approximately 630,000 distinct CDR3 sequences, 7% to 7.5% of them seen only once. This sample is part of a study of identical twins. Per germline, CDR1 SEHNR and CDR2 FQNEAQ (reference sequence). V lost 2 bases and J 5 bases, leaving 15 bases between the germline ends. CDR3 length: 15 residues. Study observations and caveats: Alpha sequences out of frame and shared by twins had excess low generation probability. Whereas memory repertoires showed no such difference, abundant cord blood beta clonotypes carried fewer insertions.

These same records also appear under a second study, on yellow fever vaccine responses in identical twins.

Material for sequencing was PBMCs. This chain joins TRBV7-9 and TRBJ1-1; D is perhaps TRBD1 (6 bases). This receptor was identified in a woman under 30 in good health. The chain's CDR3 is CASSLIPGRGTEAFF. The CDR3 nucleotides are TGTGCCAGCAGCTTAATTCCGGGAAGGGGGACTGAAGCTTTCTTT.